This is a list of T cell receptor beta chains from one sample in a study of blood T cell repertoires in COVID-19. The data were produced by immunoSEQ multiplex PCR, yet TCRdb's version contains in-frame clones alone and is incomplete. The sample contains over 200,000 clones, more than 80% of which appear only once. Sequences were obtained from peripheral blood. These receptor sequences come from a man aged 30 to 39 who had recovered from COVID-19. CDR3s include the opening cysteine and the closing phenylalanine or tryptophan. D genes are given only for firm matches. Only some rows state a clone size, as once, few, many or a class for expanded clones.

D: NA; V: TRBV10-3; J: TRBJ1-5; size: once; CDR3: CAISESLSQPQHF; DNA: TGTGCCATCAGTGAGTCTCTCAGTCAGCCCCAGCATTTT
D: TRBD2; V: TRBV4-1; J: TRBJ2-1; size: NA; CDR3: CASSQSPAGSSYNEQFF; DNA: TGCGCCAGCAGCCAATCCCCAGCGGGGTCCTCCTACAATGAGCAGTTCTTC
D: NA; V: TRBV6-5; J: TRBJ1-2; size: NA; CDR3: CASSPRDYGYTF; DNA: TGTGCCAGCAGTCCCCGGGACTATGGCTACACCTTC
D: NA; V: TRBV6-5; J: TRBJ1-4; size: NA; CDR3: CASSRELEEKLFF; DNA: TGTGCCAGCAGCAGGGAATTGGAAGAAAAACTGTTTTTT
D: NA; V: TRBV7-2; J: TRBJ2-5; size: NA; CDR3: CASSLGRTAVETQYF; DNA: TGTGCCAGCAGCTTAGGTCGGACTGCTGTTGAGACCCAGTACTTC
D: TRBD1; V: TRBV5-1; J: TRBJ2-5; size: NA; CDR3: CASSLGRGLGETQYF; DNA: TGCGCCAGCAGCTTGGGCAGGGGGCTTGGAGAGACCCAGTACTTC
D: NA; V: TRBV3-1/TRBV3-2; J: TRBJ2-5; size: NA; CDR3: CASALGGLQQETQYF; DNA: TGTGCCAGCGCCCTTGGCGGACTACAACAAGAGACCCAGTACTTC
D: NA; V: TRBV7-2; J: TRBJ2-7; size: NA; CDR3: CASRLVGLAAYEQYF; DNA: TGTGCCAGCAGACTGGTAGGTCTAGCTGCCTACGAGCAGTACTTC
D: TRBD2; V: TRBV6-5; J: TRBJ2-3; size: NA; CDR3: CASSLLAGATDTQYF; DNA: TGTGCCAGCAGCTTACTAGCGGGGGCTACAGATACGCAGTATTTT
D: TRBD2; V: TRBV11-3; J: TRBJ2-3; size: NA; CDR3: CASSFSRGRGDTDTQYF; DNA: TGTGCCAGCAGCTTTTCGCGCGGCCGGGGGGACACAGATACGCAGTATTTT
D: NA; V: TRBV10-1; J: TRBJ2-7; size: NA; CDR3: CASSEYPMGASEYEQYF; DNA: TGCGCCAGCAGTGAGTATCCGATGGGGGCATCTGAGTACGAGCAGTACTTC
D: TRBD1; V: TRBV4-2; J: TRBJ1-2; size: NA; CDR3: CASSQHRDRGLGYTF; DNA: TGTGCCAGCAGCCAACATCGGGACAGGGGTCTTGGCTACACCTTC
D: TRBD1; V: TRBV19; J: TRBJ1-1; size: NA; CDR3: CASSPSGPGGLGEAFF; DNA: TGTGCCAGTAGCCCCTCAGGGCCAGGGGGTCTGGGTGAAGCTTTCTTT
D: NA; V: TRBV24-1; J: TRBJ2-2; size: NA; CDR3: CATSDSGAGELFF; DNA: TGTGCCACCAGTGATTCGGGTGCCGGGGAGCTGTTTTTT
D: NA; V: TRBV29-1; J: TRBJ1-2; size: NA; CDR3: CSVGGRGYGYTF; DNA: TGCAGCGTTGGGGGCAGGGGTTATGGCTACACCTTC
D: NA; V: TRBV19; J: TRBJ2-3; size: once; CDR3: CASSPQTRDTQYF; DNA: TGTGCCAGTAGTCCACAGACCCGGGATACGCAGTATTTT
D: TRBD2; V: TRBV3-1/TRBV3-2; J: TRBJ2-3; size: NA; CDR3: CASSSRTRLLTSTDTQYF; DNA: TGTGCCAGCAGCTCACGGACTAGACTTTTGACTAGCACAGATACGCAGTATTTT